The 30 T cell receptor beta chains presented below share a single source sample, sequenced in a study of blood T cells in healthy people across ages. Primed by a sample-barcoded 5' primer and a J-beta primer mix, a second PCR proceeded for 7 to 11 cycles. Each CDR3 protein gets one entry after TCRdb re-called the 5' RACE reads with MiXCR. The profile shows approximately 490,000 distinct CDR3 sequences, around 24% of them singletons. Separately, the same data were catalogued under a study of T cells of mothers and their children.

The sequencing sample was made of blood. These receptors were collected from a boy younger than 18 in good health.

Only a few counts were recorded for this clonotype. J is TRBJ2-1 and V is TRBV29-1; D is uncertain. CDR3 size: 12 residues. Germline V gene data show CDR1 as SQVTM and CDR2 as ANQGSEA. V was shortened by 4 bases and J by 3 bases, with 7 bases between the two germline ends. The CDR3 DNA reads as TGCAGCGTTGGGCAGAGCTACAATGAGCAGTTCTTC. This codes for CSVGQSYNEQFF.

The chain uses TRBV27 and TRBJ2-3, with 11 bases aligning to TRBD2. Germline assignment: CDR1 MNHEY and CDR2 SMNVEV (reference sequence). The trim removed 5 bases at V and 6 bases at J, leaving 10 bases unmatched. The CDR3 runs 16 residues. The CDR3 DNA follows: TGTGCCAGCAGTCTTACTAGCGGGAGTGCTGGCGATACGCAGTATTTT. Encoded protein: CASSLTSGSAGDTQYF.

The chain couples TRBV11-1 to TRBJ2-2; no definite D call. V lost 0 bases, J lost 9 bases, and 8 bases lay in between. This CDR3 is built from 13 residues. Germline V gene lookup returns CDR1 SGHAT and CDR2 FQDESV (reference sequence). CDR3 region: CASSLAGGWELFF. DNA for the CDR3: TGTGCCAGCAGCTTAGCAGGTGGCTGGGAGCTGTTTTTT.

Details on this clonotype: A much larger clone sits a single nucleotide away, making a read error possible. The chain combines TRBV29-1 with TRBJ2-7; maybe TRBD2 (6 bases). The germline gives CDR1 SQVTM, CDR2 ANQGSEA. CDR3 length: 13 residues. Trimming removed 7 bases at V and 1 base at J, with 14 bases between. The DNA for the CDR3 is TGCAGCGCGTACCTCGGGGGTTCCTACGAGCAGTACTTC. Translation gives CSAYLGGSYEQYF.

The chain carries TRBV7-6 and TRBJ2-1; tentatively, D is TRBD1 (5 bases). With the DNA end fitting TRBJ2-7 better, the J assignment may be wrong. The CDR3 covers 14 residues. Germline CDR1 reads SGHVS; CDR2 reads FNYEAQ. DNA for the CDR3: TGTGCCAGCAGCTTAACAGTGACAGACTACGAGCAGTACTTC. It codes for CASSLTVTDYEQYF.

The gene calls are TRBV4-2 and TRBJ2-2; 7 positions agree with TRBD2. Trimming removed 4 bases from V and 8 bases from J; junction bases left unmatched: 7. Germline loops: CDR1 LGHNA, CDR2 YNFKEQ. The CDR3 runs 14 residues. The CDR3 bases are TGTGCCAGCAGCCCCAGGACTAGTTCAGGGGAGCTGTTTTTT. This codes for CASSPRTSSGELFF.

Many counts were recorded for this clonotype. CDR3: CASSQTASEGYTF. As DNA, the CDR3 is TGTGCCAGCAGCCAGACAGCGTCGGAAGGCTACACCTTC. The chain employs TRBV7-2 and TRBJ1-2; TRBD1 is a possible D gene (5 bases). Looked up from germline, CDR1 is SGHTA and CDR2 is FQGNSA. The length of the CDR3 is 13 residues. Trimming removed 5 bases at V and 8 bases at J, with 15 bases between.

This clonotype showed up just a few times. In DNA, the CDR3 is TGTGCCAGCAGTTACTCGGTTTCCGGGACTAGCGTCTCCTACAATGAGCAGTTCTTC. This sequence encodes CASSYSVSGTSVSYNEQFF. V is TRBV6-2 or TRBV6-3 and J is TRBJ2-1; TRBD2 matches at 10 bases. After removal of 0 bases from V and 0 bases from J, the junction contained 8 bases not matched to a gene. Germline loops: CDR1 MNHEY, CDR2 SVGEGT. The CDR3 runs to 19 residues.

The chain employs TRBV2 and TRBJ2-1; D not certain. Per germline, CDR1 SNHLY and CDR2 FYNNEI. The CDR3 consists of 16 residues. V lost 0 bases and J lost 6, with 15 bases in between. The CDR3: CASSEAAIVGCNEQFF. The CDR3 DNA is TGTGCCAGCAGTGAAGCAGCTATCGTAGGGTGCAATGAGCAGTTCTTC.

Worth noting for this clonotype: The junction and the germline gene differ at one end; a read error may be behind it. The chain carries TRBV20-1 and TRBJ2-2; D unclear. This CDR3 region has 14 residues. In germline, CDR1 is DFQATT, CDR2 SNEGSKA (reference sequence). CDR3 in DNA: TGCAATGCTGAACCCAGTTGGGTCGCCGGGGAGCTGTTTTTT. It yields the protein CNAEPSWVAGELFF.

CDR3 nucleotides: TGTGCCAGCCATGACGCGGGGGGTCCAGATACGCAGTATTTT. Translated: CASHDAGGPDTQYF. This chain links TRBV12-3 or TRBV12-4 with TRBJ2-3; 8 positions match TRBD2. With 8 bases clipped from V and 4 bases from J, the junction kept 8 bases outside the gene matches. The CDR3 contains 14 residues.

The J gene is TRBJ2-4, the V gene TRBV15; D is uncertain. Between the trimmed V and J ends, which lost 2 bases and 0 bases, there was a span of 17 bases. The length of the CDR3 is 18 residues. Germline V gene sequence: CDR1 LNHNV, CDR2 YYDKDF (reference sequence). CDR3 in amino acids: CATSRPRTDELAKNIQYF. DNA of the CDR3: TGTGCCACCAGCAGACCTAGGACGGATGAACTAGCCAAAAACATTCAGTACTTC.

The V call is TRBV6-6, the J call TRBJ2-5, with D possibly matching TRBD1 (6 bases). The DNA end is a closer match to TRBJ2-1, so the J assignment may be wrong. The CDR3 contains 15 residues. Germline CDR1 MNHNY, CDR2 SVGAGI (reference sequence). DNA of the CDR3: TGTGCCAGCAGTTACATACAGGGTGCCTACAATGAGCAGTTCTTC. Translation gives CASSYIQGAYNEQFF.

This clonotype was recorded a few times. V is TRBV7-3 and J is TRBJ2-7, with 10 bases matching TRBD1. The CDR3 extends over 14 amino acids. Germline V gene sequence: CDR1 SGHTA, CDR2 FQGTGA. Trimming at V came to 3 bases and at J to 6 bases, leaving 5 bases not matched to a gene. Here the CDR3 DNA reads TGTGCCAGCAGCTTCTGGACAGGGGGTTGCGAGCAGTACTTC. It is translated as CASSFWTGGCEQYF. Based on the CDR3 plus reference TRBV7-3 and TRBJ2-7, the full variable domain is GAGVSQTPSNKVTEKGKYVELRCDPISGHTALYWYRQSLGQGPEFLIYFQGTGAADDSGLPNDRFFAVRPEGSVSTLKIQRTERGDSAVYLCASSFWTGGCEQYFGPGTRLTVT.

This clonotype has just a few counts. V is TRBV9 and J is TRBJ2-5, with 9 bases that match TRBD1. The better agreement between TRBJ2-7 and the DNA end casts doubt on the J call. CDR3 length: 15 residues. Germline CDR1 and CDR2: SGDLS and YYNGEE. The CDR3, as DNA: TGTGCCAGCAGCGAGGGACAGGGAGGGATATACGAGCAGTACTTC. Protein: CASSEGQGGIYEQYF.

The chain carries TRBV5-1 and TRBJ1-1; D gene ambiguous. The V end was cut by 0 bases, the J end by 9 bases, with 18 bases between. This CDR3 comprises 15 residues. The germline CDR1 and CDR2 sequences are SGHRS and YFSETQ. CDR3 sequence (DNA): TGCGCCAGCAGCTTGGAAGCACGTCGCGCGGGGAAAGCTTTCTTT. Amino acid sequence: CASSLEARRAGKAFF. The whole variable domain, remainder taken from reference TRBV5-1 and TRBJ1-1, is KAGVTQTPRYLIKTRGQQVTLSCSPISGHRSVSWYQQTPGQGLQFLFEYFSETQRNKGNFPGRFSGRQFSNSRSEMNVSTLELGDSALYLCASSLEARRAGKAFFGQGTRLTVV.

This clonotype was observed a handful of times. The chain is built from TRBV9 and TRBJ2-5, with 7 bases identical to TRBD1. TRBJ2-1 explains the end of the DNA better; the J call may be wrong. The CDR3 is 14 residues long. Germline values: CDR1 SGDLS, CDR2 YYNGEE. The CDR3 is CASSPIGQVGEQFF. The CDR3 DNA follows: TGTGCCAGCAGCCCCATCGGACAGGTTGGTGAGCAGTTCTTC.

This clonotype was seen more than once but under ten times. This rearrangement joins TRBV2 to TRBJ2-2; 15 bases agree with TRBD2. V lost 5 bases to trimming and J lost 1 base; unmatched junction nucleotides: 2. Germline V CDR1 and CDR2: SNHLY, FYNNEI. The CDR3 is made up of 17 amino acids. CDR3 sequence: CASSWGLAGGNTGELFF. CDR3 nucleotides: TGTGCCAGCAGTTGGGGACTAGCGGGAGGGAACACCGGGGAGCTGTTTTTT. Using reference TRBV2 and TRBJ2-2 for the parts outside the CDR3, the full variable domain is EPEVTQTPSHQVTQMGQEVILRCVPISNHLYFYWYRQILGQKVEFLVSFYNNEISEKSEIFDDQFSVERPDGSNFTLKIRSTKLEDSAMYFCASSWGLAGGNTGELFFGEGSRLTVL.

This clonotype was observed a few times. This chain links TRBV20-1 with TRBJ1-4; D is ambiguous. This CDR3 has 16 amino acids. Between the trimmed V and J ends, which lost 0 bases and 0 bases, there was a span of 11 bases. Germline V gives CDR1 DFQATT, CDR2 SNEGSKA (reference sequence). This CDR3 is CSARDPRRPTNEKLFF. CDR3 nucleotide sequence: TGCAGTGCTAGAGACCCCCGGAGGCCAACTAATGAAAAACTGTTTTTT.

This clonotype has a handful of counts. The chain has TRBV4-1 and TRBJ1-1; 8 bases match TRBD1. Germline CDR1 and CDR2: MGHRA and YSYEKL. This CDR3 spans 15 amino acids. Trimming at V came to 1 base and at J to 4 bases, leaving 5 bases not matched to a gene. The CDR3, as DNA: TGCGCCAGCAGCCAAGGTCGACAGGGGATCACTGAAGCTTTCTTT. Translating gives CASSQGRQGITEAFF.

This clonotype was observed a handful of times. The V gene is TRBV12-3 or TRBV12-4, the J gene TRBJ2-2; 9 nucleotides align to TRBD1. V trimming: 7 bases; J trimming: 6 bases; junction bases outside the gene matches: 15. This CDR3 comprises 17 residues. CDR3 sequence reads: CASNLWAGQGFSGELFF. Here the CDR3 DNA reads TGTGCCAGCAACCTTTGGGCGGGACAGGGATTCTCCGGGGAGCTGTTTTTT.

V and J are TRBV29-1 and TRBJ2-3; D is unclear. Germline V gene data show CDR1 as SQVTM and CDR2 as ANQGSEA. V shed 1 base and J shed 5 bases, with 4 bases lying between them. The length of the CDR3 is 11 residues. This CDR3 is CSVEGRDTQYF. As DNA, the CDR3 is TGCAGCGTTGAAGGGAGAGATACGCAGTATTTT.

This chain joins TRBV20-1 and TRBJ2-3, with D maybe TRBD2 (6 bases). The CDR3 sequence is 15 residues long. CDR1 and CDR2 from the germline V gene are DFQATT and SNEGSKA (reference sequence). The germline V and J ends were trimmed by 3 bases and 4 bases, with 17 bases remaining between them. CDR3 amino acids: CSASTWRVYPDTQYF. CDR3 bases: TGCAGTGCTAGTACGTGGAGGGTATATCCAGATACGCAGTATTTT.

The rearrangement joins TRBV3-1 to TRBJ2-5; D gene ambiguous. Judging by the DNA end, TRBJ2-7 fits better; the J call may be wrong. CDR1 is LGHDT and CDR2 is YNNKEL in the germline V gene (reference sequence). The CDR3 totals 13 residues. The CDR3 sequence: CASSLYGAYEQYF. In DNA form, the CDR3 reads TGTGCCAGCAGCCTTTATGGTGCCTACGAGCAGTACTTC.

The rearrangement joins TRBV19 to TRBJ2-3, with 8 bases identical to TRBD1. The J segment lost 7 bases and the V segment lost 5 bases, leaving 11 bases of the junction unmatched. Germline lookup yields CDR1 LNHDA and CDR2 SQIVND (reference sequence). The CDR3 sequence is 15 residues long. The CDR3 coding sequence is TGTGCCAGTAGTGCAACCGGGACAGGAGTAAATACGCAGTATTTT. Translating it yields CASSATGTGVNTQYF.

V and J are TRBV7-2 and TRBJ2-5; 8 bases match TRBD2. With the DNA end fitting TRBJ2-7 better, the J assignment may be wrong. This CDR3 has 15 amino acids. Germline V gene lookup returns CDR1 SGHTA and CDR2 FQGNSA. CDR3 in DNA: TGTGCCAGCAGGACCATGAGCGGGAGATCCTACGAGCAGTACTTC. Translated: CASRTMSGRSYEQYF.

This clonotype was counted only a few times. The genes are TRBV29-1 and TRBJ1-2, with 11 bases identical to TRBD1. The J segment lost 7 bases and the V segment lost 6 bases, leaving 7 bases of the junction unmatched. The CDR3 contains 13 residues. In germline, CDR1 is SQVTM, CDR2 ANQGSEA. The CDR3 loop reads CSVGTGGYAGYTF. The CDR3 bases are TGCAGCGTGGGGACAGGGGGATATGCTGGCTACACCTTC. The variable domain in full, with the rest retrieved from reference TRBV29-1 and TRBJ1-2, is SAVISQKPSRDICQRGTSLTIQCQVDSQVTMMFWYRQQPGQSLTLIATANQGSEATYESGFVIDKFPISRPNLTFSTLTVSNMSPEDSSIYLCSVGTGGYAGYTFGSGTRLTVV.

The rearrangement joins TRBV4-3 to TRBJ2-1; D gene uncertain. The DNA matches TRBJ2-5 better at its end, which makes the J call doubtful. The V gene's germline CDR1 is LGHNA and CDR2 YSLEER. This CDR3 spans 16 amino acids. This CDR3 reads CASSQYSQESRETQYF. Written as DNA, the CDR3 is TGCGCCAGCAGCCAATATTCCCAGGAAAGTAGAGAGACCCAGTACTTC.

The chain combines TRBV7-2 with TRBJ1-4; possible D gene TRBD1, 5 bases. The germline V gene has CDR1 SGHTA and CDR2 FQGNSA. CDR3 size: 15 residues. Trimming stripped 6 bases from V and 8 bases from J, with 19 bases between. Here the CDR3 reads CASRSTGGIKEKLFF. CDR3 bases: TGTGCCAGCAGATCCACGGGGGGGATTAAAGAAAAACTGTTTTTT.

This chain links TRBV4-1 with TRBJ2-5; TRBD2 aligns across 13 bases. The DNA matches TRBJ2-1 better at its end, which makes the J call doubtful. Germline CDR1 is MGHRA and CDR2 is YSYEKL. This CDR3 is 16 amino acids long. CDR3 loop: CASSQGTSGGHNEQFF. The DNA of the CDR3 is TGCGCCAGCAGCCAAGGGACTAGCGGGGGCCACAATGAGCAGTTCTTC.